These 2 T cell receptor beta chains originate from one sample sequenced in a study of CXCR3-negative and CXCR3-positive naive CD8 T cells. Overall study findings and caveats: Naive CXCR3-positive cells had TRB CDR3s more hydrophobic than those of CXCR3-negative naive cells.

The study made its TRB cDNA libraries by 5' RACE, adding UMI labels. From its re-call of the 5' RACE reads, TCRdb lists each CDR3 protein once, without DNA. Recorded for this sample: about 140,000 distinct CDR3 sequences. The antigens these receptors bind are not known. The sequencing input was naive CXCR3+ CD8+ T cells from blood. Subset reported: CD45RO-CCR7+CD27+CD95- naive CD8+ T cells expressing CXCR3 (TNR3+). The receptors originated from a human donor in good health. Some clones in this sample may be carry-over from other donors' samples.

The rearrangement links TRBV28 to TRBJ2-7. Germline V gene data show CDR1 as MDHEN and CDR2 as SYDVKM. CDR3 length: 17 residues. The CDR3 loop reads CASSSRLISPKGYEQYF.

The gene calls are TRBV7-9 and TRBJ2-7; absent DNA, TCRdb's TRBD2 call cannot be checked. The CDR3 loop spans 17 amino acids. Germline V gene sequence: CDR1 SEHNR, CDR2 FQNEAQ (reference sequence). Here the CDR3 reads CASSSTRGGLSIYEQYF.